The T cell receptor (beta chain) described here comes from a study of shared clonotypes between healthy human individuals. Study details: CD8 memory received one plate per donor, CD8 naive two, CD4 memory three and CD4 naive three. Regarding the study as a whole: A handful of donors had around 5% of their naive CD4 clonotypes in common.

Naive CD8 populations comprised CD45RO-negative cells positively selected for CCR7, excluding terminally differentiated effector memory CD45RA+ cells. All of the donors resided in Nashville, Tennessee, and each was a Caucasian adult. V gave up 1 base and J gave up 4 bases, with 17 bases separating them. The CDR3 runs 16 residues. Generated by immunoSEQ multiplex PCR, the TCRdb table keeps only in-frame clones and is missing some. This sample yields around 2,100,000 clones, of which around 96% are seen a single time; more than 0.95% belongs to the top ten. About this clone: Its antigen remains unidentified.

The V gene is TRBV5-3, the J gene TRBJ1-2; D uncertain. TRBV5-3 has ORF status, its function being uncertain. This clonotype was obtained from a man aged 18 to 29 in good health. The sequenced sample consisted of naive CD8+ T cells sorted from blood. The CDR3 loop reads CARSLRGASPGYGYTF. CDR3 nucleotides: TGTGCCAGAAGCTTGCGTGGCGCCTCGCCTGGCTATGGCTACACCTTC.